Listed below are T cell receptor beta chains from one sample, sequenced in a study of blood T cells in healthy people across ages. Using its own MiXCR run on the 5' RACE reads, TCRdb lists one record per CDR3 protein. The sample consists of 1.5 million or so distinct CDR3 sequences, 42% of them appearing once. The specimen sequenced was blood. These receptors were obtained from a woman younger than 30 in good health. The CDR3 runs from the conserved cysteine through the conserved F or W. The D gene is left open where the match is weak. Clone size is stated in some rows and not others, as once, few, many or a class when expanded.

J: TRBJ1-2
V: TRBV4-1
size: few
D: -
DNA: TGCGCCAGCAGCCAAGGGACAGAGAACTATGGCTACACCTTC
CDR3: CASSQGTENYGYTF

J: TRBJ2-7
V: TRBV7-2
size: few
D: -
DNA: TGTGCCAGCAGCTTACTAGGACCCTCCTACAATGAGCAGTACTTC
CDR3: CASSLLGPSYNEQYF

J: TRBJ2-5
V: TRBV5-1
size: -
D: TRBD2
DNA: TGTGCCAGCAGTTTTGGGACTAGCGGGGGGCAAGAGACCCAGTACTTC
CDR3: CASSFGTSGGQETQYF

J: TRBJ2-7
V: TRBV14
size: -
D: -
DNA: TGTGCCAGCAGCCCCGGACCCCACCGGGTCTACAATGAGCAGTACTTC
CDR3: CASSPGPHRVYNEQYF

J: TRBJ1-1
V: TRBV12-3/TRBV12-4
size: -
D: TRBD1
DNA: TGTGCCAGCAGACCGGGACAGGGGGACCGCGGCACTGAAGCTTTCTTT
CDR3: CASRPGQGDRGTEAFF

J: TRBJ1-1
V: TRBV5-1
size: -
D: -
DNA: TGCGCCAGCAGCTCCGACGGAGCTGAAGCTTTCTTT
CDR3: CASSSDGAEAFF

J: TRBJ2-1
V: TRBV20-1
size: many
D: TRBD2
DNA: TGCAGTGCTGCTACGGGAGGGAGCTCCTACAATGAGCAGTTCTTC
CDR3: CSAATGGSSYNEQFF

J: TRBJ2-5
V: TRBV20-1
size: -
D: TRBD2
DNA: TGCAGTGCTAGGGACAAGGCTAGCGGACTTGGGACCCAGTACTTC
CDR3: CSARDKASGLGTQYF

J: TRBJ2-3
V: TRBV6-2/TRBV6-3
size: many
D: TRBD2
DNA: TGTGCCAGCAGCTACCCGGGGCTAGCGGGAGCAGATACGCAGTATTTT
CDR3: CASSYPGLAGADTQYF

J: TRBJ2-1
V: TRBV6-5
size: -
D: TRBD1
DNA: TGTGCCAGCAGTTACGGACAGGGCTCGGCGGTTACCTACAATGAGCAGTTCTTC
CDR3: CASSYGQGSAVTYNEQFF

J: TRBJ1-5
V: TRBV30
size: -
D: -
DNA: TGTGCCTGGAGTTCCCGGGATGGTCAGCCCCAGCATTTT
CDR3: CAWSSRDGQPQHF

J: TRBJ2-7
V: TRBV7-2
size: -
D: -
DNA: TGTTCCAGCAAAACGACCCCGGGGTTCGAGCAGTACTTC
CDR3: CSSKTTPGFEQYF

J: TRBJ2-3
V: TRBV6-2/TRBV6-3
size: -
D: TRBD2
DNA: TGTGCCAGCAGTTATACGGGGGGGCCCGATACGCAGTATTTT
CDR3: CASSYTGGPDTQYF

J: TRBJ2-7
V: TRBV24-1
size: -
D: -
DNA: TGTGCCACCAGTGACCCCGGGCCGGATGACTACGAGCAGTACTTC
CDR3: CATSDPGPDDYEQYF

J: TRBJ1-6
V: TRBV20-1
size: -
D: -
DNA: TGCAGTGCTAGAGAGGCCGGTTCACCCCTCCACTTT
CDR3: CSAREAGSPLHF

J: TRBJ2-5
V: TRBV20-1
size: -
D: -
DNA: TGCAGTGCCTTAGACGGGACCTTGGAGACCCAGTACTTC
CDR3: CSALDGTLETQYF

J: TRBJ2-5
V: TRBV20-1
size: -
D: TRBD2
DNA: TGCAGTGCCCCAAGAAGCGGGGGGATCCAAGAGACCCAGTACTTC
CDR3: CSAPRSGGIQETQYF

J: TRBJ2-3
V: TRBV7-3
size: many
D: TRBD2
DNA: TGTGCCAGCAGTGGGGGGGTCACAGATACGCAGTATTTT
CDR3: CASSGGVTDTQYF

J: TRBJ1-1
V: TRBV5-1
size: -
D: -
DNA: TGCGCCAGCAGCTTGGAGGTCGACAGCAAAGCTTTCTTT
CDR3: CASSLEVDSKAFF

J: TRBJ1-2
V: TRBV6-2/TRBV6-3
size: -
D: -
DNA: TGTGCCAGCAGTCCGAGACAGGCCTATGGCTACACCTTC
CDR3: CASSPRQAYGYTF

J: TRBJ2-1
V: TRBV20-1
size: -
D: -
DNA: TGCAGTGCGGGGTTAGTCCGCCCGAGCTCCTACAATGAGCAGTTCTTC
CDR3: CSAGLVRPSSYNEQFF

J: TRBJ1-6
V: TRBV28
size: -
D: -
DNA: TGTGCCAGCAGTTTATCGCGGAATAATTCACCCCTCCACTTT
CDR3: CASSLSRNNSPLHF

J: TRBJ1-5
V: TRBV5-8
size: -
D: -
DNA: TGTGCCAGCAGCTGGGATTTGAATCAGCCCCAGCATTTT
CDR3: CASSWDLNQPQHF

J: TRBJ1-1
V: TRBV20-1
size: -
D: -
DNA: TGCAGTGCTAGCGTATGGGTGTTGAACACTGAAGCTTTCTTT
CDR3: CSASVWVLNTEAFF

J: TRBJ2-5
V: TRBV4-1
size: few
D: -
DNA: TGCGCCAGCAGCCAAGGTTCGGCTCAAGAGACCCAGTACTTC
CDR3: CASSQGSAQETQYF

J: TRBJ1-2
V: TRBV27
size: -
D: TRBD1
DNA: TGTGCCAGCAGTCCATACCGTGACAGGGGTGGTTTCGGCTACACCTTC
CDR3: CASSPYRDRGGFGYTF

J: TRBJ2-7
V: TRBV5-1
size: -
D: -
DNA: TGCGCCAGCAGCTTGTCAGCGGACCCAGTTTACGAGCAGTACTTC
CDR3: CASSLSADPVYEQYF

J: TRBJ1-2
V: TRBV9
size: -
D: TRBD1
DNA: TGTGCCAGCAGCGCCTCGGGACAGGCGATCGGCTACACCTTC
CDR3: CASSASGQAIGYTF

J: TRBJ1-2
V: TRBV18
size: once
D: TRBD1
DNA: TGTGCCAGCTCACCACAGGACAGGGGGATCTATGGCTACACCTTC
CDR3: CASSPQDRGIYGYTF

J: TRBJ2-5
V: TRBV3-1
size: -
D: -
DNA: TGTGCCAGCAGACGACTCTCGGAGAGGGAGACCCAGTACTTC
CDR3: CASRRLSERETQYF

J: TRBJ2-2
V: TRBV27
size: -
D: -
DNA: TGTGCCAGCAGTTTATTTAGCCAGGCGAACACCGGGGAGCTGTTTTTT
CDR3: CASSLFSQANTGELFF

J: TRBJ1-2
V: TRBV12-3/TRBV12-4
size: -
D: TRBD1
DNA: TGTGCCAGCACCCCCACCGGGACAGGGGGCCGGGGCTACACCTTC
CDR3: CASTPTGTGGRGYTF

J: TRBJ2-7
V: TRBV11-2
size: -
D: -
DNA: TGTGCCAGCAGCTTAGTGGCGATCGCGAGGGACCACTACGAGCAGTACTTC
CDR3: CASSLVAIARDHYEQYF

J: TRBJ2-3
V: TRBV13
size: -
D: -
DNA: TGTGCCAGCAGCTTAGGCCTGGTGGGAGTGGATACGCAGTATTTT
CDR3: CASSLGLVGVDTQYF

J: TRBJ1-1
V: TRBV7-9
size: -
D: -
DNA: TGTGCCAGCAGACAGGGTAAGAACACTGAAGCTTTCTTT
CDR3: CASRQGKNTEAFF

J: TRBJ2-3
V: TRBV29-1
size: -
D: -
DNA: TGCAGCGTTGGGAAAATTAGCTCTAGCACAGATACGCAGTATTTT
CDR3: CSVGKISSSTDTQYF